This entry lists 16 T cell receptor beta chains sequenced from one sample in a study of blood T cell repertoires in COVID-19. The table came from immunoSEQ multiplex PCR; TCRdb's copy has only in-frame clones and leaves some out. The sample has some 300,000 clones; more than 75% are singletons. What was sequenced was peripheral blood. The receptors were sampled from a man aged 65 to 85 with acute or convalescent COVID-19.

The rearrangement links TRBV19 to TRBJ2-1, with TRBD2 identical over 8 bases. The ends lost 6 bases at V and 2 bases at J; junction bases unmatched: 6. CDR1 and CDR2 (germline): LNHDA, SQIVND (reference sequence). The CDR3 is made up of 15 amino acids. Here the CDR3 DNA reads TGTGCCAGTAGGCCTGCGGGAGGAACCTACAATGAGCAGTTCTTC. It encodes CASRPAGGTYNEQFF.

In DNA form, the CDR3 reads TGTGCCAGCAGCTTGAGCCCAGGAGGGTACGAGCAGTACTTC. Translating it yields CASSLSPGGYEQYF. V is TRBV13 and J is TRBJ2-7; D possibly corresponds to TRBD2 (6 bases). V was cut by 3 bases and J by 4 bases, with 13 bases left in between. CDR1 is PRHDT and CDR2 is FYEKMQ in the germline V gene (reference sequence). The CDR3 loop spans 14 amino acids.

The gene calls are TRBV9 and TRBJ2-3, with D perhaps matching TRBD1 (6 bases). V lost 3 bases to trimming and J lost 6 bases, with 14 bases between them. Germline CDR1 and CDR2: SGDLS and YYNGEE. This CDR3 comprises 14 residues. DNA of the CDR3: TGTGCCAGCAGCGAGACAGGAGGCATGGATACGCAGTATTTT. Protein sequence: CASSETGGMDTQYF.

This clone was counted a few times. This rearrangement joins TRBV6-6 to TRBJ2-2; D may be TRBD1 (5 bases). Germline-derived CDR1 and CDR2 are MNHNY and SVGAGI (reference sequence). CDR3 length: 13 amino acids. Trimming removed 6 bases at V and 5 bases at J, with 10 bases between. The CDR3 spells CASRDRPTGELFF. The CDR3 DNA follows: TGTGCCAGCAGAGACAGACCTACCGGGGAGCTGTTTTTT.

The chain couples TRBV6-5 to TRBJ1-1; D is unresolved. There are 15 residues in the CDR3. V was shortened by 0 bases and J by 0 bases, with 8 bases between the two germline ends. The germline V gene encodes CDR1 MNHEY and CDR2 SVGAGI. The CDR3 DNA reads TGTGCCAGCAGTTACTCTGAGGGAATGAACACTGAAGCTTTCTTT. The encoded protein is CASSYSEGMNTEAFF.

The genes are TRBV6-2 or TRBV6-3 and TRBJ2-7; D is possibly TRBD2 (5 bases). CDR1 MNHEY and CDR2 SVGEGT come from the germline V gene. This CDR3 region has 16 residues. Trimming took 4 bases from V and 0 from J, leaving 16 bases between them. The CDR3 sequence is CASSSIWTPSSYEQYF. The CDR3 DNA reads as TGTGCCAGCAGTTCAATTTGGACTCCGAGCTCCTACGAGCAGTACTTC.

The chain joins TRBV5-1 to TRBJ1-2; D uncertain. This CDR3 is built from 14 residues. CDR1 is SGHRS, CDR2 YFSETQ, per germline. Trimming pared 4 bases from V and 4 bases from J, leaving 14 bases between. The CDR3 DNA sequence: TGCGCCAGCAGCCTCACTACTGAGAGCTATGGCTACACCTTC. Its protein is CASSLTTESYGYTF.

The genes are TRBV6-5 and TRBJ2-1, with D maybe TRBD1 (7 bases). The CDR3 has 13 residues. Germline values: CDR1 MNHEY, CDR2 SVGAGI. The V and J ends lost 5 bases and 13 bases respectively, with 18 bases between them. CDR3 protein: CASSRQGGSGQFF. CDR3 DNA: TGTGCCAGCAGTAGGCAGGGGGGCTCTGGACAGTTCTTC.

This clone was observed a single time. The rearrangement uses TRBV7-2 and TRBJ1-1, with no clear D. The CDR3 loop spans 12 amino acids. Germline V lookup: CDR1 SGHTA, CDR2 FQGNSA. Trimming took 5 bases from V and 8 from J, leaving 12 bases between them. The CDR3 region is CASSLGVAEAFF. The DNA for the CDR3 is TGTGCCAGCAGCCTCGGGGTGGCCGAAGCTTTCTTT.

The genes are TRBV7-2 and TRBJ2-7; a possible D gene is TRBD1 (5 bases). Germline V gene lookup returns CDR1 SGHTA and CDR2 FQGNSA. CDR3 length: 15 residues. The V and J ends lost 2 bases and 1 base respectively, with 12 bases between them. CDR3 sequence reads: CASSLSRALSYEQYF. The CDR3 DNA reads as TGTGCCAGCAGCTTATCCAGGGCACTATCCTACGAGCAGTACTTC.

The rearrangement uses TRBV5-4 and TRBJ1-2; D remains ambiguous. The germline V gene has CDR1 SGHNT and CDR2 YYREEE (reference sequence). The CDR3 is 15 residues long. The germline V and J ends were trimmed by 1 base and 2 bases, with 12 bases remaining between them. CDR3 bases: TGTGCCAGCAGCTTGACACTCGCGGGGAACTATGGCTACACCTTC. Encoded protein: CASSLTLAGNYGYTF.

This chain uses TRBV14 with TRBJ2-1; no reliable D call. CDR3 length equals 11 residues. Germline CDR1 SGHDN, CDR2 FVKESK. Trimming shortened V by 6 bases and J by 6 bases, and 6 bases separated the two germline ends. The DNA for the CDR3 is TGTGCCAGCAGTTTCCTCAATGAGCAGTTCTTC. It encodes CASSFLNEQFF.

This rearrangement joins TRBV6-5 to TRBJ2-7; D gene uncertain. With 9 bases removed from V and 3 bases from J, the gap between germline ends came to 9 bases. CDR1 is MNHEY, CDR2 SVGAGI, per germline. This CDR3 is 11 amino acids long. CDR3 loop: CASSNFYEQYF. CDR3 sequence (DNA): TGTGCCAGTTCTAACTTCTACGAGCAGTACTTC.

The rearrangement uses TRBV7-2 and TRBJ2-5, with TRBD2 matching 7 bases. Germline V gene sequence: CDR1 SGHTA, CDR2 FQGNSA. This CDR3 contains 16 residues. J was trimmed by 6 bases and V by 0 bases; bases with no gene match: 10. The CDR3 loop is CASSLAGGGGVKTQYF. Here the CDR3 DNA reads TGTGCCAGCAGCTTAGCGGGCGGGGGAGGGGTAAAGACCCAGTACTTC.

This clone was counted a single time. In the same sample, other DNA sequences code for this CDR3. The chain uses TRBV7-9 and TRBJ2-5; 15 bases line up with TRBD2. V gave up 5 bases and J gave up 5 bases; unmatched junction bases: 6. Germline V CDR1 and CDR2: SEHNR, FQNEAQ (reference sequence). CDR3 length: 16 residues. The CDR3 here is CASSLGLAGGQETQYF. The CDR3 DNA reads as TGTGCCAGCAGCCTTGGACTAGCGGGAGGGCAGGAGACCCAGTACTTC. Together with reference TRBV7-9 and TRBJ2-5, the CDR3 gives the full variable domain: DTGVSQNPRHKITKRGQNVTFRCDPISEHNRLYWYRQTLGQGPEFLTYFQNEAQLEKSRLLSDRFSAERPKGSFSTLEIQRTEQGDSAMYLCASSLGLAGGQETQYFGPGTRLLVL.

CDR3 in amino acids: CASSFSYNEQFF. The CDR3 DNA follows: TGTGCCAGCAGTTTTAGCTACAATGAGCAGTTCTTC. This chain uses TRBV12-3 or TRBV12-4 with TRBJ2-1; no firm D call. CDR3 length: 12 amino acids. V dropped 3 bases and J dropped 3 bases, with 3 bases sitting between them.